This TCR beta chain is from a study of blood T cell repertoires in COVID-19. The protocol was immunoSEQ multiplex PCR, while the TCRdb copy is restricted to in-frame clones and leaves out a portion. The table has about 220,000 clones, just under 85% seen once. The sample holds a few counts of this clone. Additional DNA sequences in this sample encode the identical CDR3. Adults between roughly 18 and 89 years of age took part from 20 to 25 US areas. V was pared by 4 bases and J by 0 bases, with 1 base of the junction left unmatched. Per germline, CDR1 LNHDA and CDR2 SQIVND (reference sequence). The CDR3 has 14 amino acids.

The source of this sequence is a woman aged 40 to 50 with acute COVID-19. The J gene is TRBJ2-3, the V gene TRBV19; 7 bases align to TRBD1. Sequencing input: PBMCs or T cells enriched from blood (not recorded which). The CDR3, as DNA: TGTGCCAGTAGTAGGACAGGAAGCACAGATACGCAGTATTTT. Its protein is CASSRTGSTDTQYF.